This T cell receptor beta chain was documented in a study of blood T cells in healthy people across ages. A note on this clonotype: Antigen unknown.

Combining a sample-barcoded 5' primer with a J-beta primer mix, a second PCR ran for roughly 6 to 12 cycles. A single record per CDR3 protein comes from TCRdb applying MiXCR to the 5' RACE reads. The sample includes some 1,000,000 distinct CDR3 sequences, almost 25% of them seen just once. Overall study results and limits: The unsorted PBMCs prevented any conclusive comparison of naive versus antigen-experienced cells. Whereas aged donors had fewer naive CD4+ cells, long-lived donors had more of them and higher diversity. Naive T cell percentage and TCR beta diversity correlated strongly.

V shed 6 bases, J shed 5 bases, and the junction held 7 bases outside the gene matches. CDR1 is MNHEY and CDR2 is SVGEGT in the germline V gene. This CDR3 has 14 residues. The same data also contributed to another study, on T cells of mothers and their children. That work states: Each mother gave over 9.5 million TCR beta CDR3 reads; each child, several million.

This sequence joins TRBV6-2 or TRBV6-3 and TRBJ2-5, with TRBD2 identical over 9 bases. The TCR originated in a girl aged 2 to 9 in good health. Source material: blood. The CDR3 spells CASRGGGAIETQYF. CDR3 DNA sequence: TGTGCCAGCAGAGGCGGGGGGGCTATTGAGACCCAGTACTTC.